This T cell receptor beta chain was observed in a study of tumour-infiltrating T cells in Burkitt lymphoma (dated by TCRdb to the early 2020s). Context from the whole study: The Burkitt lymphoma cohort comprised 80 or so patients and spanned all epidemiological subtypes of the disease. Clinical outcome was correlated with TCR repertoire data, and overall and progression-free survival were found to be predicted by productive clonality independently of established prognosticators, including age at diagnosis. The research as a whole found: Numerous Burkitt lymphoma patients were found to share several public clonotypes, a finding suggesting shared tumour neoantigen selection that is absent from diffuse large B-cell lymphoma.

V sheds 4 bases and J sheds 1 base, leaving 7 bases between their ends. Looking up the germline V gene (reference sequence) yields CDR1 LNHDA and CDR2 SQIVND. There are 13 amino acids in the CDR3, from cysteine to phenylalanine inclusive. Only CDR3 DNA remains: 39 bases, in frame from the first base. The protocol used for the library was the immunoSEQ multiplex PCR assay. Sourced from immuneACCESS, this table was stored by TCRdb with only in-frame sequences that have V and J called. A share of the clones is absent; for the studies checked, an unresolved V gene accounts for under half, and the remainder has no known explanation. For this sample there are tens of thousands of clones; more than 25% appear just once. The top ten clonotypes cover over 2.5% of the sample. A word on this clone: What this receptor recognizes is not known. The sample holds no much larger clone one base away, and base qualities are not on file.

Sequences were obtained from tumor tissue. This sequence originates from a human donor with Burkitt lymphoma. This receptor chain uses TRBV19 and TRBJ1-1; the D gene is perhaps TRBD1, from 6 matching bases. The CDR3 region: CASSRTENTEAFF. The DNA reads TGTGCCAGTAGTAGGACAGAGAACACTGAAGCTTTCTTT.